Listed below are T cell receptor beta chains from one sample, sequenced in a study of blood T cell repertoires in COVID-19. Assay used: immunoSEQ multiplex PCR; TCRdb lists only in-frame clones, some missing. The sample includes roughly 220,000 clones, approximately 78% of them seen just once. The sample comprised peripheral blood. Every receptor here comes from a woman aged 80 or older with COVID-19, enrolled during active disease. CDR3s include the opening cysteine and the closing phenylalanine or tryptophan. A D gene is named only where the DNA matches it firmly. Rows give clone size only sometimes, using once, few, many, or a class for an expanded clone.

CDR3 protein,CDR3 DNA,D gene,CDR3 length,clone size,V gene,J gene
CASSGRWTSGTYEQYF,TGTGCCAGCAGCGGGAGGTGGACTAGCGGTACCTACGAGCAGTACTTC,TRBD2,16,.,TRBV7-2,TRBJ2-7
CSVRTSGSSYTGELFF,TGCAGCGTTAGGACTAGCGGGAGTAGCTACACCGGGGAGCTGTTTTTT,TRBD2,16,few,TRBV29-1,TRBJ2-2
CASSPQEMNTEAFF,TGTGCCAGCTCACCACAGGAGATGAACACTGAAGCTTTCTTT,.,14,.,TRBV18,TRBJ1-1
CASRRPGGNSPLHF,TGTGCCAGCAGGAGGCCGGGGGGAAATTCACCCCTCCACTTT,.,14,once,TRBV11-2,TRBJ1-6
CASSLQVVGYFDTQYF,TGTGCCAGCAGCTTGCAGGTAGTCGGCTACTTCGATACGCAGTATTTT,.,16,.,TRBV11-2,TRBJ2-3
CASSFVSSPLHF,TGTGCCAGCAGTTTTGTTAGTTCACCCCTCCACTTT,.,12,.,TRBV12-3/TRBV12-4,TRBJ1-6
CASSRVQGYNGYTF,TGTGCCAGCAGCCGTGTTCAGGGATATAATGGCTACACCTTC,.,14,few,TRBV28,TRBJ1-2
CASRWTGSATDTQYF,TGTGCCAGCAGGTGGACAGGGAGTGCCACAGATACGCAGTATTTT,TRBD1,15,.,TRBV3-1/TRBV3-2,TRBJ2-3
CASSSRPGQGPPSGANVLTF,TGTGCCAGCAGCTCTCGACCAGGACAGGGCCCCCCTTCTGGGGCCAACGTCCTGACTTTC,TRBD1,20,.,TRBV7-6,TRBJ2-6
CAWTVVDYLSPLHF,TGTGCCTGGACGGTCGTCGATTACCTTTCACCCCTCCACTTT,.,14,.,TRBV30,TRBJ1-6
CASSYSSGRGELAKNIQYF,TGTGCCAGCAGTTACTCTAGCGGGAGGGGAGAACTAGCCAAAAACATTCAGTACTTC,TRBD2,19,.,TRBV6-2/TRBV6-3,TRBJ2-4
CASSLRRTGSGNYGYTF,TGTGCCAGCAGTCTACGTAGAACAGGGTCAGGTAACTATGGCTACACCTTC,.,17,few,TRBV27,TRBJ1-2
CASSQEQRGISPQHF,TGCGCCAGCAGCCAAGAACAAAGAGGTATTTCGCCCCAGCATTTT,.,15,.,TRBV4-1,TRBJ1-5
CASSGSGGASYEQYF,TGTGCCAGCAGTGGAAGCGGGGGTGCCTCCTACGAGCAGTACTTC,TRBD2,15,.,TRBV2,TRBJ2-7
CASSQDPSGRSDTQYF,TGCGCCAGCAGCCAAGACCCTAGCGGGAGGTCAGATACGCAGTATTTT,TRBD2,16,.,TRBV4-1,TRBJ2-3
CASSPDRNYGYTF,TGTGCCAGCAGCCCGGACAGGAACTATGGCTACACCTTC,TRBD1,13,.,TRBV12-3/TRBV12-4,TRBJ1-2
CASSFGGQRGGYTF,TGTGCCAGCAGCTTCGGGGGACAGAGGGGTGGCTACACCTTC,TRBD1,14,.,TRBV7-2,TRBJ1-2
CASSPRLGGGETQYF,TGTGCCAGCAGTCCTAGACTAGGGGGGGGAGAGACCCAGTACTTC,.,15,.,TRBV3-1/TRBV3-2,TRBJ2-5
CASSLAGGTNQPQHF,TGTGCCAGCAGTTTGGCGGGCGGAACCAATCAGCCCCAGCATTTT,.,15,few,TRBV28,TRBJ1-5
CASSRGQELNSPLHF,TGTGCCAGCAGTCGCGGACAGGAACTCAATTCACCCCTCCACTTT,TRBD1,15,.,TRBV27,TRBJ1-6
CASSLQGLRTEAFF,TGTGCCAGCAGCTTACAGGGGTTGCGGACTGAAGCTTTCTTT,.,14,.,TRBV11-2,TRBJ1-1
CATSRDPGLAGGSYNEQFF,TGTGCCACCAGCAGAGATCCAGGGCTAGCGGGGGGCTCCTACAATGAGCAGTTCTTC,TRBD2,19,.,TRBV15,TRBJ2-1
CATQGGGSGNQPQHF,TGTGCCACCCAGGGTGGGGGCTCGGGCAATCAGCCCCAGCATTTT,.,15,.,TRBV24-1,TRBJ1-5
CASSPATGSNQPQHF,TGTGCCAGCAGTCCCGCGACGGGTAGCAATCAGCCCCAGCATTTT,.,15,.,TRBV28,TRBJ1-5
CASSRTGTQETQYF,TGTGCCAGCTCACGGACGGGAACCCAAGAGACCCAGTACTTC,.,14,.,TRBV18,TRBJ2-5
CASSPGTGYLYEQYF,TGTGCCAGCTCACCTGGGACAGGTTACCTCTACGAGCAGTACTTC,TRBD1,15,.,TRBV18,TRBJ2-7
CASRGALSYNEQFF,TGTGCCAGCCGGGGGGCGTTGTCCTACAATGAGCAGTTCTTC,.,14,.,TRBV7-2,TRBJ2-1
CAISDGGANQPQHF,TGTGCCATCAGTGATGGGGGGGCAAATCAGCCCCAGCATTTT,.,14,.,TRBV10-3,TRBJ1-5
CASSYDGTGKTEAFF,TGTGCCAGCAGTTACGACGGGACAGGGAAAACTGAAGCTTTCTTT,TRBD1,15,.,TRBV6-2/TRBV6-3,TRBJ1-1
CSVDYPRTGTYGYTF,TGCAGCGTTGATTATCCGCGGACAGGAACCTATGGCTACACCTTC,TRBD1,15,.,TRBV29-1,TRBJ1-2
CASSQDGRGANEKLFF,TGTGCCAGCAGCCAAGATGGCAGGGGGGCTAATGAAAAACTGTTTTTT,TRBD1,16,.,TRBV4-2,TRBJ1-4
CASRPWGQGFDGYTF,TGTGCCAGCAGACCCTGGGGACAGGGGTTCGATGGCTACACCTTC,TRBD1,15,few,TRBV7-2,TRBJ1-2